What follows is one T cell receptor (beta chain) and its context. Its target antigen remains unknown. No base quality information exists; no much larger clone differs at one position. Libraries were constructed by 5' RACE. These reads were obtained on an Illumina HiSeq 2000. Template switching added a universal primer binding site, and the final cDNA carried a unique molecular identifier that allowed TCR cDNA molecules to be counted accurately. Specific primers in the conserved constant-segment region were used to synthesize first-strand cDNA for TCR alpha and beta chains. To control for contamination, each cDNA library was double barcoded with a SMART-Mk sample barcode plus Illumina barcodes. Two successive PCR steps introduced TruSeq adapter sequences along with Illumina sample barcodes. Sequencing of the TCR alpha and beta cDNA libraries was done on the Illumina HiSeq platform using custom primers. The authors processed their data as follows. MiGEC was used to process raw reads and extract unique molecular identifiers, and MiXCR was used to find CDR3 positions. Recombination models were inferred per individual with the repgenHMM and IGoR tools using an EM algorithm. Shared clonotype analysis was performed with the tcR package in R, normalizing sharing by the product of cloneset sizes. To study raw recombination without the effects of thymic and clonal selection, out-of-frame nonproductive sequences were analyzed. TCRdb trimmed public reads at Q25 via fastp, called clones via MiXCR and kept in-frame beta chains. Every entry covers one CDR3 protein and lists the most common genes and DNA from its rows. These V and J calls derive from TCRdb rather than the authors' analysis. The sample profile shows about 530,000 distinct CDR3 sequences; roughly 15% of them were found once. The top ten constitute 0.44% of the sample.

Every donor was a healthy Caucasian. Three pairs of female monozygotic twins, all aged 18 to 29 years, made up the twin cohort. Positive isolation kits from Invitrogen were used to isolate the CD4+ and CD8+ T cell populations. This entry comes from a study of identical twins (dated by TCRdb to the mid-2010s). About the study as a whole: To test whether fetal clonotypes persist, the study used deep sequencing on TCR alpha and beta repertoires from monozygotic twins, unrelated adults of various ages, and cord blood. Replicate twin experiments were performed at different times using different library preparation protocols to rule out contamination.

Results the study describes overall, beyond this receptor: In monozygotic twins, recombination models systematically underestimated out-of-frame TCR alpha sharing, but the models matched the sharing seen between unrelated individuals. Zero-insertion analyses could be partly confounded by invariant T cells such as MAIT and iNKT, though diverse VJ usage argued against such confounding for most clonotypes. Compared with coincidental sharing between unrelated individuals, an excess of low generation-probability sequences was observed among out-of-frame TCR alpha sequences shared between twins. Conclusions relied on cross-sectional statistical analysis, since the same donors could not be followed over many years. Excess twin sharing in beta out-of-frame sequences was weaker because fewer shared sequences lowered the signal-to-noise ratio. Abundant cord blood beta clonotypes had fewer insertions, young adult naive repertoires showed a similar but weaker trend, and memory repertoires showed no such trend.

According to the germline V gene, CDR1 reads SNHLY and CDR2 reads FYNNEI. The CDR3 goes from the cysteine to the phenylalanine over 14 residues. The kept DNA is CDR3 alone, 42 bases in frame from the first base. The germline V end is reduced by 3 bases and the J end by 5 bases; junction bases left unmatched: 2. The sample was also reused in another study, on yellow fever vaccine responses in identical twins. Taken from the second paper: According to the authors, in identical twins the way T cells responded to vaccination appeared partly convergent and partly personalized. In identical twins, the study followed T cell clones that responded to the vaccine with precision.

Recombination linked TRBV2 to TRBJ2-4, with TRBD2 identical over 9 junction bases. The receptor's source is a woman younger than 35 in good health. Sequencing used CD4+ T cells sorted from blood. CDR3 loop: CASSESSGENIQYF. The bases are TGTGCCAGCAGTGAGTCTAGCGGGGAAAACATTCAGTACTTC.